The following is a T cell receptor (beta chain) sequence with its context. This clone was seen more than once but under ten times. Its antigen is not yet known. No base qualities exist here, and no much larger clone lies one base off it. TCRbeta CDR3 regions were amplified from genomic DNA by means of the immunoSEQ Assay, a bias-controlled multiplex PCR. Per the original workflow: The number of nucleated cells in each sample was estimated from the amplification of reference gene primers within the assay. To quantify the absolute abundance of each unique TCRbeta CDR3 rearrangement, sequence reads were collapsed and filtered. For each sample, productive Simpson clonality was calculated as the square root of Simpson's diversity index across productive rearrangements. TCRdb obtained this table from immuneACCESS and retained in-frame rearrangements with V and J assigned. These tables miss some clones; where compared with another copy, unresolved V genes account for less than half of the shortfall, and the remainder is unexplained. That table supplies the V and J calls and clone size; D and trimming were determined from the DNA. Here the sample has tens of thousands of clones; roughly three quarters occur a single time. The ten largest clones take up 15% to 20% of the sample.

Each collaborating institution followed its own protocols to collect whole blood in K2EDTA tubes. Collaborator samples were shipped for TCRbeta analysis as frozen whole blood, isolated PBMCs, or DNA extracted from either sample type. This entry belongs to a study of blood T cell repertoires in COVID-19 (dated by TCRdb to the early 2020s). In the study overall: The collaborator samples originated in the United States, Italy and Spain and spanned the acute and convalescent phases of COVID-19. The dataset comprised deeply sampled blood TCRbeta repertoires from subjects exposed to, actively infected with, or recovered from COVID-19. The repertoires were released in a freely available public database intended as a resource for research on the immune response to SARS-CoV-2. The samples were drawn from the first 160 participants of the ongoing ImmuneRACE study and from 1,200 or so subjects provided by 6 global collaborators. Sample metadata almost always included a de-identified subject ID, COVID-19 status, age in years and sex. The material from the prospective study consisted of cDNA or gDNA derived from T cells, B-cell-depleted T cells, or PBMCs. Where HLA class I and class II types were available, the types were taken from metadata supplied by the sample provider, not from assay-based typing.

Study-wide conclusions, independent of this receptor: The amount of clinical and demographic metadata varied by source and participant and was provided uncurated.

Taken from cysteine to phenylalanine, the CDR3 has 16 residues. Only the CDR3 part of the read is kept: 48 bases, read in frame from the first base. Looking up the germline V gene (reference sequence) yields CDR1 LGHDT and CDR2 YNNKEL. Unmatched junction bases come to 11, with V trimmed by 7 bases and J by 0 bases. This sequence was found in a man between 65 and 85 years old with acute or convalescent COVID-19. Sequenced sample: peripheral blood. The rearranged segments are TRBV3-1 (or the pseudogene TRBV3-2) and TRBJ1-2; 7 bases in the middle match TRBD1. CDR3 reads: CASTPRGTDANYGYTF. The DNA reads as follows: TGTGCCAGCACCCCTAGGGGGACAGATGCTAACTATGGCTACACCTTC.